This T cell receptor beta chain was found in a study of regulatory T cells. Study results and caveats: Hydrophobic residues at CDR3 positions 6 and 7 were enriched in conventional CD4+ T cells of CD3G-deficient patients. Patient repertoires had restricted TRB V-J pairs and skewed V and J usage, most in Tregs.

The primer mix had 52 TRBV and 13 TRBJ primers. Repertoires were generated with immunoSEQ multiplex PCR, while TCRdb's copy carries only in-frame clones and drops some. This sample carries under 30,000 clones, 88% of them seen once, and the ten largest clones take 1.3%. Every patient with CD3G deficiency had evidence of autoimmunity. At testing, patients were 2 to 39 years old, with reduced naive and increased memory T-cell proportions. This CDR3 region has 16 residues. Trimming removed 3 bases from V and 6 bases from J, with 21 bases in between. Germline V CDR1 and CDR2: MGHRA, YSYEKL. In regard to this clone: What it recognizes is unknown.

The gene calls are TRBV4-1 and TRBJ2-7; D gene unclear. This TCR came from a child under 18 with CD3G deficiency. The sequenced sample was conventional CD4+ T cells sorted from blood. The chain's CDR3 is CASSQVRRAKPGEQYF. In DNA, the CDR3 is TGCGCCAGCAGCCAGGTAAGAAGGGCCAAGCCAGGCGAGCAGTACTTC.